This T cell receptor (beta chain) comes out of a study of human CD8 memory T cell subsets. Study-level results: Both stem-like memory T cells and precursor exhausted T cells showed comparably high diversity, which set them apart from effector memory cells. In this study, sequencing was restricted to T cell receptor beta chains only. Precursor exhausted and stem-like memory T cell repertoires shared minimal overlap.

Germline V lookup: CDR1 LGHNA, CDR2 YNFKEQ. This CDR3 spans 14 amino acids. With respect to this clonotype: Its antigen is not known.

The authors made TCR beta libraries using UMI-labeled 5' RACE. With the 5' RACE reads reprocessed, TCRdb shows one record per CDR3 protein and no DNA. The table for this sample gives 15,000 to 20,000 distinct CDR3 sequences. Sequencing input: CD8+ stem-like memory T cells (TSCM and TCM) sorted from PBMCs. As for subset: stem-like memory CD8 T cells (TSTEM), CCR7+ PD-1- TIGIT-. This clonotype was sampled from a human donor in good health. The chain uses TRBV4-2 and TRBJ2-2. Here the CDR3 reads CASSQGGWTGELFF.